Listed below are T cell receptor beta chains from one sample, sequenced in a study of T cells in Graves' hyperthyroidism and ophthalmopathy. TCRdb re-analysed the multiplex PCR reads in MiXCR, keeping a single row per CDR3 protein. This sample yields about 560,000 distinct CDR3 sequences, of which around 17% are seen a single time; 18% belongs to the top ten. The specimen sequenced was blood. These receptors came from a woman younger than 30 with Graves' hyperthyroidism. Each CDR3 is given with its conserved first and last residue. A D gene is named only where the DNA matches it firmly. Size is stated for part of the rows, as once, few or many counts, or as a class when the clone is expanded.

NA	NA	17	TRBJ2-5	TRBV7-2	TGTGCCAGCAGCCAAGATCCACTAGCCTTCGGAGGAGAGACCCAGTACTTC	CASSQDPLAFGGETQYF
NA	NA	12	TRBJ1-2	TRBV20-1	TGCAGTGCTTCGACACGGGGCTATGGCTACACCTTC	CSASTRGYGYTF
many	NA	13	TRBJ1-1	TRBV10-3	TGTGCCATCAGTCCGCAGGGTTCCACTGAAGCTTTCTTT	CAISPQGSTEAFF
few	NA	11	TRBJ2-2	TRBV7-8	TGTGCCAGCGTGAACACCGGGGAGCTGTTTTTT	CASVNTGELFF
NA	TRBD1	14	TRBJ2-5	TRBV10-3	TGTGCCATCAGTGAAGGACAGGGTAAAGAGACCCAGTACTTC	CAISEGQGKETQYF
many	TRBD2	17	TRBJ2-1	TRBV27	TGTGCCAGCAGTCAATCTCACCTCGGACTAGCGGACAATGAGCAGTTCTTC	CASSQSHLGLADNEQFF
NA	TRBD1	14	TRBJ2-3	TRBV7-3	TGTGCCAGCAGCCCTTGGGACAGGAGTGATACGCAGTATTTT	CASSPWDRSDTQYF
NA	TRBD2	13	TRBJ2-7	TRBV6-1	TGTGCCAGCACCAATAGCGGGAGCTACGAGCAGTACTTC	CASTNSGSYEQYF
NA	TRBD1	14	TRBJ1-4	TRBV7-9	TGTGCCAGCAGCCCACAGGGGGTCGAGGAAAAACTGTTTTTT	CASSPQGVEEKLFF
many	TRBD1	16	TRBJ1-2	TRBV12-3/TRBV12-4	TGTGCCAGCAGTTGGATCAACAGGGGGCTAGGGTATGGCTACACCTTC	CASSWINRGLGYGYTF
many	NA	15	TRBJ1-5	TRBV7-8	TGTGCCAGCAGCTTTTCCCGGGGAGGGGACCAGCCCCAGCATTTT	CASSFSRGGDQPQHF
NA	NA	15	TRBJ2-3	TRBV18	TGTGCCAGCTCACCACGACTGACCCTCACAGATACGCAGTATTTT	CASSPRLTLTDTQYF
few	NA	12	TRBJ2-7	TRBV20-1	TGCAGTGCTCCGGGATTTTCCTACGAGCAGTACTTC	CSAPGFSYEQYF
few	NA	15	TRBJ1-3	TRBV3-1	TGTGCCAGCAGCCGACGTGGCGCATCAGGAAACACCATATATTTT	CASSRRGASGNTIYF
NA	NA	14	TRBJ1-4	TRBV2	TGTGCCAGCAGTGAAATGTCAACTAATGAAAAACTGGTTTTT	CASSEMSTNEKLVF
NA	NA	13	TRBJ1-2	TRBV20-1	TGCAGTGCTAGATCATCCGGGACGGGTGGCTACACCTTC	CSARSSGTGGYTF
NA	NA	14	TRBJ1-6	TRBV27	TGTGCCAGCAGTTTTAGGGGAGGGAATTCACCCCTCCACTTT	CASSFRGGNSPLHF
NA	NA	15	TRBJ2-7	TRBV6-5	TGTGCCAGCAGTATGCGATTCGCGGGGATCTACGAGCAGTACTTC	CASSMRFAGIYEQYF
NA	NA	15	TRBJ2-1	TRBV19	TGTGCCAGTAGTCGCGAGAGGGCACTCTACAATGAGCAGTTCTTC	CASSRERALYNEQFF
NA	TRBD2	13	TRBJ2-1	TRBV6-1	TGTGCCAGCCGGACTAGCGGGAGAGATGAGCAGTTCTTC	CASRTSGRDEQFF